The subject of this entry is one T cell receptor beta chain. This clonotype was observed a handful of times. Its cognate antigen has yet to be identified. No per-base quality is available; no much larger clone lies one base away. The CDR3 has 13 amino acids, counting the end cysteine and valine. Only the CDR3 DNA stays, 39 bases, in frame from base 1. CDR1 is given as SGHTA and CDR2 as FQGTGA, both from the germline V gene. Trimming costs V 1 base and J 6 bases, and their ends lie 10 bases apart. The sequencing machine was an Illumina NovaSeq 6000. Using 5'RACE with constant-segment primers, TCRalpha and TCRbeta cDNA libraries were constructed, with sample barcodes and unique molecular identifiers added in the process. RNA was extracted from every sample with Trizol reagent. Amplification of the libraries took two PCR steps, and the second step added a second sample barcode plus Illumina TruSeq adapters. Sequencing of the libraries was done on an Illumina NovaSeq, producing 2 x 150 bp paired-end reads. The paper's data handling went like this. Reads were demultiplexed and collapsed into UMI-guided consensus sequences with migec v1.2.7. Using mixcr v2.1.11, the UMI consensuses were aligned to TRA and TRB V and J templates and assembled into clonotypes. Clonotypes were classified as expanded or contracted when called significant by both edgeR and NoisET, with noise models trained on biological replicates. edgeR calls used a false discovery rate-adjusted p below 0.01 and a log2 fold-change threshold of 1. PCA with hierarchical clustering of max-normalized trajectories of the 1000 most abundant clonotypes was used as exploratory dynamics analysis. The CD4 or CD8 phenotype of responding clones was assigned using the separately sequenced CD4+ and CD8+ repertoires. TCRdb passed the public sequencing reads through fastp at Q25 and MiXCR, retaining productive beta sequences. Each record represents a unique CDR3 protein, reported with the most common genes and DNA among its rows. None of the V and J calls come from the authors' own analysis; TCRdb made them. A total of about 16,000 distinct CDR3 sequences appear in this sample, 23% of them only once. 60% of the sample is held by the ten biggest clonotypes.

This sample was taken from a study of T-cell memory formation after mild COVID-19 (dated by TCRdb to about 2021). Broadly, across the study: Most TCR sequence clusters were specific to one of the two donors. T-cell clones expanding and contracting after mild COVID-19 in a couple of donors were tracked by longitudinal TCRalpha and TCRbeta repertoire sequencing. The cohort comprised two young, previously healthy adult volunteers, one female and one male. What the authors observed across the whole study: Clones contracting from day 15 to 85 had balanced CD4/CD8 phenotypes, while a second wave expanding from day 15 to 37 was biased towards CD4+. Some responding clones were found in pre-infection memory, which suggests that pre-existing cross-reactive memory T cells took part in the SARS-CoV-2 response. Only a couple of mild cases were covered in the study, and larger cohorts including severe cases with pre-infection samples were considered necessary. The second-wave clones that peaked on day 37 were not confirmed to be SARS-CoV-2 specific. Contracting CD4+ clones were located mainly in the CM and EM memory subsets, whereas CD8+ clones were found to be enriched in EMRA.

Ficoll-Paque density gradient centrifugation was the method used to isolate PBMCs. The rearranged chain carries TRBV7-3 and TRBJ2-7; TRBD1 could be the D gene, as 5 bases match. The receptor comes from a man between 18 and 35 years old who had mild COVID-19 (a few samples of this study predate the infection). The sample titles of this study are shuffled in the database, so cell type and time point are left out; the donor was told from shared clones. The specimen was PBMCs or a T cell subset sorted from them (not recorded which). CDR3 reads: CASSLNHRSEQYV. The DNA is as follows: TGTGCCAGCAGCTTAAATCACAGGTCCGAGCAGTACGTC.